This T cell receptor (beta chain) was captured in a study of PD-1 blockade in classical Hodgkin lymphoma. Study results and caveats: Lower baseline TCR diversity was reported for newly diagnosed patients than for healthy donors.

The germline CDR1 and CDR2 sequences are SEHNR and FQNEAQ (reference sequence). Between the trimmed V and J ends, which lost 1 base and 2 bases, there was a span of 13 bases. The CDR3 has 16 residues. This clone was detected only once. Its antigen is unidentified. After autologous stem cell transplantation all patients relapsed, and prior brentuximab vedotin exposure differed between cohorts. The table came from immunoSEQ multiplex PCR; TCRdb's copy has only in-frame clones and leaves some out. This sample has around 65,000 clones; 75% to 90% occur once, and the top ten carry over 12%. The sequencing here drew on peripheral blood mononuclear cells (PBMCs), taken at baseline. The gene calls are TRBV7-9 and TRBJ2-3; tentatively, D is TRBD2 (5 bases). The TCR sequence derives from a human donor with classical Hodgkin lymphoma. The CDR3 here is CASSLGPSSDTDTQYF. As DNA, the CDR3 is TGTGCCAGCAGCTTAGGCCCTAGCTCTGACACAGATACGCAGTATTTT. Using reference TRBV7-9 and TRBJ2-3 for the parts outside the CDR3, the full variable domain is DTGVSQNPRHKITKRGQNVTFRCDPISEHNRLYWYRQTLGQGPEFLTYFQNEAQLEKSRLLSDRFSAERPKGSFSTLEIQRTEQGDSAMYLCASSLGPSSDTDTQYFGPGTRLTVL.